This T cell receptor (beta chain) was recovered during a study of patients and donors after allogeneic stem cell transplantation. This clonotype has just a few counts. Germline V gene data show CDR1 as MNHEY and CDR2 as SVGEGT. Trimming took 3 bases from V and 8 from J; bases not matched to a gene: 6. The CDR3 is made up of 14 amino acids. Each CDR3 protein gets one entry after TCRdb re-called the RT-PCR reads with MiXCR. The table records under 200,000 distinct CDR3 sequences, roughly 31% of them present only once. The chain uses TRBV6-2 or TRBV6-3 and TRBJ2-4; 8 bases line up with TRBD2. The sample consisted of blood, either unsorted or a sorted T cell fraction (not recorded which). This TCR was recovered from a human donor who was either an allogeneic HSCT recipient or a stem cell or donor lymphocyte infusion donor (not recorded which). It is not recorded whose cells these are; they may come from a transplant donor. CDR3 amino acids: CASSYIAGFDIQYF. The CDR3 DNA sequence: TGTGCCAGCAGTTATATAGCGGGATTCGACATTCAGTACTTC.